This TCR beta chain appears in the sequencing data of a study of human T cells and chemical hapten exposure. Study details: Patch tests put 0.01% DPC on the upper back, read at 6 days. Study observations and caveats: Expanded TCRs showed more large CDR3 clusters than pre-sensitization or healthy control sets. Patch test score rose with PT1 expanded TCRs, significant at 8, 16, 32, not 4.

MiXCR, applied by TCRdb to the RACE reads, yields one record per CDR3 protein. Of 85,000 to 130,000 distinct CDR3 sequences detected, 10% to 15% appear once; the ten largest clones hold around 1.6%. In the case of this clonotype: Its antigen is unidentified.

The germline CDR1 and CDR2 sequences are SGHTA and FQGNSA. The junction had 1 base not matched to a gene; V was cut back by 1 base and J by 1 base. The CDR3 is made up of 16 amino acids. The time point here: pre-sensitization, week 0. Treatment defined: therapeutic diphenylcyclopropenone sensitization with weekly scalp DPC. Unseparated into fractions, whole blood served as the source from which total RNA was extracted. The chain has TRBV7-2 and TRBJ1-5; 10 bases are shared with TRBD1. The clonotype originates from a woman in her 50s with alopecia areata. Some clones in this sample may be carry-over from other donors' samples. This specimen consisted of whole blood, obtained in connection with sensitization to the hapten diphenylcyclopropenone (DPC). DNA for the CDR3: TGTGCCAGCAGCTTAGAGGGACAGGGGAGCAATCAGCCCCAGCATTTT. It yields the protein CASSLEGQGSNQPQHF.